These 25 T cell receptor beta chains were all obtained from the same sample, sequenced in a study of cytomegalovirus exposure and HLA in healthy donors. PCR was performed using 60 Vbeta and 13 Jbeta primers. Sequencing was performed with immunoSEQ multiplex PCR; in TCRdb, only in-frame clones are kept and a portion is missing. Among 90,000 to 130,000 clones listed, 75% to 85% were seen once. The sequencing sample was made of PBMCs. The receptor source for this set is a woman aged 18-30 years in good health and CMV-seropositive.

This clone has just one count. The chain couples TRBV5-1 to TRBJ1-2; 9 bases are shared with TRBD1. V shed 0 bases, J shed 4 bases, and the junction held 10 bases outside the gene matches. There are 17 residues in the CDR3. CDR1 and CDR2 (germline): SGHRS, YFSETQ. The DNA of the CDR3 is TGCGCCAGCAGCTTGGTAACCGGGACAGGGCCCAGCTATGGCTACACCTTC. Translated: CASSLVTGTGPSYGYTF.

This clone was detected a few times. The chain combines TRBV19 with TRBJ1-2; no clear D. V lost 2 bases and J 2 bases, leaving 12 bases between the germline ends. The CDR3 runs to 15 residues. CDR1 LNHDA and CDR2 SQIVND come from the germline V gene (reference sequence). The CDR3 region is CASSISGYRNYGYTF. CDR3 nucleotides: TGTGCCAGTAGTATAAGCGGCTATCGCAACTATGGCTACACCTTC.

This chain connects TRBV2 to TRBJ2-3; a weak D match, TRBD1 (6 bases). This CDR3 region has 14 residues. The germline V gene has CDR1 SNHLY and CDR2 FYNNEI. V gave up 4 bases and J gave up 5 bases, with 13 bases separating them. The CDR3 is CASSVRDNRDTQYF. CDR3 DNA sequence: TGTGCCAGCAGTGTCCGGGACAATCGAGATACGCAGTATTTT.

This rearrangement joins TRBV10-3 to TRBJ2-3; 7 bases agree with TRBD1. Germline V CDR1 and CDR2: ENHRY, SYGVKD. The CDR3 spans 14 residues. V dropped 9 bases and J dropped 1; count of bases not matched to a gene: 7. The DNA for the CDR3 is TGTGCCATAGAGGGGGCATCGGGCACAGATACGCAGTATTTT. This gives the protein CAIEGASGTDTQYF.

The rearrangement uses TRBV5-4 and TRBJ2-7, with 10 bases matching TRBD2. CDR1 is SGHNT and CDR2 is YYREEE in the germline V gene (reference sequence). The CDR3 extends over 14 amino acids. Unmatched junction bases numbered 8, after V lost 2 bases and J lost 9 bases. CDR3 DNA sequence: TGTGCCAGCAGCTTCGAAGGGACTAGCGTTGTGCAGTACTTC. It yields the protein CASSFEGTSVVQYF.

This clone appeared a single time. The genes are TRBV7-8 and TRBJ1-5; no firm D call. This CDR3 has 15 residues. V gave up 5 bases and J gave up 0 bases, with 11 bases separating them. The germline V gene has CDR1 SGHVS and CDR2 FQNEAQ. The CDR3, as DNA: TGTGCCAGCAGCCCCTCGGGGTATAGCAATCAGCCCCAGCATTTT. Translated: CASSPSGYSNQPQHF.

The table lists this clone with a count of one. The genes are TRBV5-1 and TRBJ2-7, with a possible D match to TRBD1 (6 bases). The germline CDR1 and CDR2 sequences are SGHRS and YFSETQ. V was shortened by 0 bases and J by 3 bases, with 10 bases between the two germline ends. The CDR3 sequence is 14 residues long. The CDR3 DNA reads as TGCGCCAGCAGCTTGGGGACAGTGGACTACGAGCAGTACTTC. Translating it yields CASSLGTVDYEQYF.

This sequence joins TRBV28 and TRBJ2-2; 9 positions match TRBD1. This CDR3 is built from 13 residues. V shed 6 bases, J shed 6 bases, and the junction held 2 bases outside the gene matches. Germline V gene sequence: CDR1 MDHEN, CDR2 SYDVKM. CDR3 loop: CASRRTGAGELFF. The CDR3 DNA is TGTGCCAGCAGGAGGACAGGGGCCGGGGAGCTGTTTTTT.

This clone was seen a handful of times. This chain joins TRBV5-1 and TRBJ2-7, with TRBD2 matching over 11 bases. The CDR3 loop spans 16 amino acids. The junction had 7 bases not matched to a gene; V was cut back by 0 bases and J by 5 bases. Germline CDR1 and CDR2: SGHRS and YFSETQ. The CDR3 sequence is CASSLALAGGRNEQYF. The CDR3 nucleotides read TGCGCCAGCAGCTTGGCATTAGCGGGAGGGAGAAACGAGCAGTACTTC. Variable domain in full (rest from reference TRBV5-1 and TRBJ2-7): KAGVTQTPRYLIKTRGQQVTLSCSPISGHRSVSWYQQTPGQGLQFLFEYFSETQRNKGNFPGRFSGRQFSNSRSEMNVSTLELGDSALYLCASSLALAGGRNEQYFGPGTRLTVT.

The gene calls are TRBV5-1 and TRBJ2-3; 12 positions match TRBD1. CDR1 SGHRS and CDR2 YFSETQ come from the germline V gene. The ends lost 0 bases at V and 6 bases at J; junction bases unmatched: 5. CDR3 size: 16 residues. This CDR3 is CASSLGRDRGRDTQYF. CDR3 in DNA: TGCGCCAGCAGCTTGGGACGGGACAGGGGGCGTGATACGCAGTATTTT.

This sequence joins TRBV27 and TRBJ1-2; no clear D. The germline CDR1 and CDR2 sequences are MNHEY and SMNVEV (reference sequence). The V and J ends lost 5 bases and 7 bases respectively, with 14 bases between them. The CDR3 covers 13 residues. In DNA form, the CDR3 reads TGTGCCAGCAGTCTTGACCGGTACAGTGGCTACACCTTC. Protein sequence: CASSLDRYSGYTF.

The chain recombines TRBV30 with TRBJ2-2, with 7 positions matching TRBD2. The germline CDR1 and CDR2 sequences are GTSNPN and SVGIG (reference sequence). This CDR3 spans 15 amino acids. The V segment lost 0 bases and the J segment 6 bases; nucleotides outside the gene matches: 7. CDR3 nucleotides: TGTGCCTGGAGTGTAGGTCGGGAGGCGGCCGGGGAGCTGTTTTTT. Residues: CAWSVGREAAGELFF. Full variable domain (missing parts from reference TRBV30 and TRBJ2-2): SQTIHQWPATLVQPVGSPLSLECTVEGTSNPNLYWYRQAAGRGLQLLFYSVGIGQISSEVPQNLSASRPQDRQFILSSKKLLLSDSGFYLCAWSVGREAAGELFFGEGSRLTVL.

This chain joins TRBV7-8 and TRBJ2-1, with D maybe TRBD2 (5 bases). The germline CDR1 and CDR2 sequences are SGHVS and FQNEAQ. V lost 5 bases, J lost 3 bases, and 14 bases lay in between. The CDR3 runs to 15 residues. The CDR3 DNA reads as TGTGCCAGCAGCCCGCTCGAAGGAGGCTACAATGAGCAGTTCTTC. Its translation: CASSPLEGGYNEQFF.

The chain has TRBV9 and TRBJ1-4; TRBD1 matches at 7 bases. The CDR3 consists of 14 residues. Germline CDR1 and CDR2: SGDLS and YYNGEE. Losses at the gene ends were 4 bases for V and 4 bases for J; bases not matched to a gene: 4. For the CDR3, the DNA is TGTGCCAGCAGCTCAACAGGGGATAATGAAAAACTGTTTTTT. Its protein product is CASSSTGDNEKLFF.

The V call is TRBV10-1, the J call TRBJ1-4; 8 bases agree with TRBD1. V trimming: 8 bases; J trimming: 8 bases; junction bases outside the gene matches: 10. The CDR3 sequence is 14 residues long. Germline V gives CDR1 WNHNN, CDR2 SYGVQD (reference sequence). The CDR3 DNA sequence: TGCGCCAGCGGAAAGGACAGGGACGGAGAAAAACTGTTTTTT. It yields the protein CASGKDRDGEKLFF.

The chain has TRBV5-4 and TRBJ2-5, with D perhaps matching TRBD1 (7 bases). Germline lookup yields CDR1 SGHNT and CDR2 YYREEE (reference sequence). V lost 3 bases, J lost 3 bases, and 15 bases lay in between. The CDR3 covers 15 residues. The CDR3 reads CASSSSGGQEETQYF. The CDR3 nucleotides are TGTGCCAGCAGCTCTTCAGGGGGGCAGGAAGAGACCCAGTACTTC.

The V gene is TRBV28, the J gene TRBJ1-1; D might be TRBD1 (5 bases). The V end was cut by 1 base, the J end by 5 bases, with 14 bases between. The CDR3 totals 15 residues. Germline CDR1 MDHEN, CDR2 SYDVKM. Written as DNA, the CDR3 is TGTGCCAGCAGTTTATCTCTGACAGCGGGTACTGAAGCTTTCTTT. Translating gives CASSLSLTAGTEAFF.

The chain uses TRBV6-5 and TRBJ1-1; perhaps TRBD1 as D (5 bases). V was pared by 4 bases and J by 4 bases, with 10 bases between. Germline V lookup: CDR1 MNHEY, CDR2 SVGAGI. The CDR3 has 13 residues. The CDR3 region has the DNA TGTGCCAGCAGTTCGACGGGGGGCACTGAAGCTTTCTTT. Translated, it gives CASSSTGGTEAFF.

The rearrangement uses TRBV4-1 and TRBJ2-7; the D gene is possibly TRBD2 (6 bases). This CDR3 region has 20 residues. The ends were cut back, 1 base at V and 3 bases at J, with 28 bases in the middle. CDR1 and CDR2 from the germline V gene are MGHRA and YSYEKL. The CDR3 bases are TGCGCCAGCAGCCAAGTTTGGTCCCTTCCCAGAGCGGGCCTTGGCTACGAGCAGTACTTC. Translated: CASSQVWSLPRAGLGYEQYF.

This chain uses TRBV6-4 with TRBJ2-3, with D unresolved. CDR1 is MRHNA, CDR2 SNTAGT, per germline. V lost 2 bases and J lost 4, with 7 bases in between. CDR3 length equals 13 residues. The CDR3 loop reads CASSDLTSDTQYF. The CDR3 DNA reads TGTGCCAGCAGTGACCTGACTTCAGATACGCAGTATTTT.

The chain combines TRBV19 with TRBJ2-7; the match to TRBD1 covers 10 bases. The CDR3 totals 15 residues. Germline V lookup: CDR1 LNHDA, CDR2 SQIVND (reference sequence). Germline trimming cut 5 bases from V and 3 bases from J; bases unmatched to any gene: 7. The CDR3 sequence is CASSRYGTGVYEQYF. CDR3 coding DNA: TGTGCCAGTAGTCGATATGGGACAGGGGTCTACGAGCAGTACTTC.

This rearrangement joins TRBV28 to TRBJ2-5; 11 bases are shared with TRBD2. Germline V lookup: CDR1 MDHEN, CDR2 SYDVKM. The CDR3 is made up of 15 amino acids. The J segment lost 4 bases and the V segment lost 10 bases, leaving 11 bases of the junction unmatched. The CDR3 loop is CATALLSGRGETQYF. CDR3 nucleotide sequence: TGTGCCACCGCGCTCCTTAGCGGGAGGGGAGAGACCCAGTACTTC.

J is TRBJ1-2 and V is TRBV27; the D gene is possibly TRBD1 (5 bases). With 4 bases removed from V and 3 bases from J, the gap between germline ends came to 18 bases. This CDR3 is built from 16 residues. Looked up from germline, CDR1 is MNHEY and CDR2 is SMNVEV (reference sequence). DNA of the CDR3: TGTGCCAGCAGTTCTCTCGACAGAGATAGTTACTATGGCTACACCTTC. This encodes CASSSLDRDSYYGYTF.

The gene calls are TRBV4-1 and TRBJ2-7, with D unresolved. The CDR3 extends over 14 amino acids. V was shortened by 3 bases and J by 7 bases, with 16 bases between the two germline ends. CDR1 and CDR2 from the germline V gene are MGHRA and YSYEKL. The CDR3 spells CASSHNAGSWEQYF. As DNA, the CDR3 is TGCGCCAGCAGCCACAACGCAGGCTCCTGGGAGCAGTACTTC.

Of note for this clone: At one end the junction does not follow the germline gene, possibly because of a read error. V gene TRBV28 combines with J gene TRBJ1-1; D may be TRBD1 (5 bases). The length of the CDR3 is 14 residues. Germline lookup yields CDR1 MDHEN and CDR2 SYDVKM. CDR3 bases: TGTGCCAGCAGTGTATGGGACCCCAGGGCCGAAGCTTTCTTT. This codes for CASSVWDPRAEAFF.